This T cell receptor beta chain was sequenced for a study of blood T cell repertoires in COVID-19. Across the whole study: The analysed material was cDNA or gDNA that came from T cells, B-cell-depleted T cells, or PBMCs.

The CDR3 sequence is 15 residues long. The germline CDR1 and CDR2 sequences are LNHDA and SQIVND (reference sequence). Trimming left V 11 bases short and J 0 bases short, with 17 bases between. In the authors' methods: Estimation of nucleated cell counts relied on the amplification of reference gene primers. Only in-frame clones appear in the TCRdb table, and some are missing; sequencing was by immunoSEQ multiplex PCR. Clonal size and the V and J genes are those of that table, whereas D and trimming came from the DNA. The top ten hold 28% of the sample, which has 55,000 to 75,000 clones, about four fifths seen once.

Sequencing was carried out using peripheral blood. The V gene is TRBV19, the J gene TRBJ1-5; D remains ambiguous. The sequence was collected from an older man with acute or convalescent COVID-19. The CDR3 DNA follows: TGTGCCGCCTCCCCGGACGGGGATAGCAATCAGCCCCAGCATTTT. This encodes CAASPDGDSNQPQHF.